Many counts were recorded for the clone carrying this TCR beta chain. Its antigen is not known. The data belong to a study of T-cell reconstitution after alpha-beta-depleted transplantation in children. General study results and limits: T-cell counts and diversity at one year post-transplant came mainly from newly produced T cells. Surviving recipient T cells and intrathymic progenitors accounted for some patients' high TCRbeta diversity at day 60.

A library of TCRbeta sequences, prepared with unique molecular identifiers, was generated. TCRdb processed the PCR reads anew with MiXCR; each CDR3 protein has one entry. The data show under 850,000 distinct CDR3 sequences, less than 15% seen once. The clonotype was recovered from a girl aged 2 to 10 with congenital amegakaryocytic thrombocytopenia, due to receive a stem cell transplant. The specimen comprised PBMCs, sampled before TCRalphabeta/CD19-depleted stem cell transplant.

CDR3 DNA: TGCAGTGCTAGGAGACAGGGTGCCTACGAGCAGTACTTC. It codes for CSARRQGAYEQYF. The chain combines TRBV20-1 with TRBJ2-7; 7 positions match TRBD1. The CDR3 runs to 13 residues. Trimming at V came to 3 bases and at J to 2 bases, leaving 4 bases not matched to a gene. Germline V gives CDR1 DFQATT, CDR2 SNEGSKA (reference sequence).